This T cell receptor beta chain was profiled in a study of blood T cell repertoires in COVID-19 (dated by TCRdb to 2018 to 2020). About the full investigation: Collaborator samples came from the United States, Italy and Spain and covered acute and convalescent phases of COVID-19. The prospective study material was composed of cDNA or gDNA derived from T cells, B-cell-depleted T cells, or PBMCs. Subjects who had been exposed to COVID-19, were actively infected with it, or had recovered from it provided the deeply sampled blood TCRbeta repertoires that made up the dataset. The repertoires were released in a freely available public database intended as a resource for research on the immune response to SARS-CoV-2. The samples were drawn from two sources: the first 160 participants of the ongoing ImmuneRACE study, and over 950 subjects contributed by 6 global collaborators. The sample metadata nearly always contained a de-identified subject ID, COVID-19 status, age in years and sex. HLA class I and class II types, where available, came from metadata supplied by the sample provider rather than from assay-based typing.

The immunoSEQ Assay, a bias-controlled multiplex PCR, was used to amplify TCRbeta CDR3 regions from genomic DNA. Under the source paper's analysis protocol: The number of nucleated cells in each sample was estimated from the amplification of reference gene primers within the assay. To quantify the absolute abundance of each unique TCRbeta CDR3 rearrangement, sequence reads were collapsed and filtered. For each sample, productive Simpson clonality was calculated as the square root of Simpson's diversity index over productive rearrangements. In its TCRdb copy, this immuneACCESS table keeps in-frame sequences only and misses some clones. Where compared with another copy, unresolved V genes explain less than half of these, and the others have no known cause. Clone size and V and J calls were adopted from that table, with D and trimming inferred from the DNA. This sample gives fewer than 35,000 clones in total; approximately 85% of them show up just once. The ten top clones hold approximately 6.3% of the sample.

This clone was seen a single time. Its antigen is not yet known. Per-base qualities were not stored, and no clone one base away is much larger. Each collaborating institution followed its own protocols to collect whole blood in K2EDTA tubes. For TCRbeta analysis, collaborator samples were shipped as frozen whole blood, as isolated PBMCs, or as DNA extracted from either sample type. The paper as a whole reports these results and caveats: The quantity of clinical and demographic metadata differed by source and by participant and was supplied without curation.

Measured from the cysteine to the phenylalanine, the CDR3 is 15 residues long. Only the CDR3 DNA stays, 45 bases, in frame from base 1. From V the trimming removes 10 bases and from J it removes 2 bases, while the gene matches leave 9 bases of the junction unaccounted for. CDR1 and CDR2 were assigned from the germline V gene as MNHEY and SVGAGI. The source material was peripheral blood. The TCR sequence derives from a man in his sixties with active COVID-19. In this chain, TRBV6-5 is recombined with TRBJ2-2; 8 of the junction bases match TRBD1. The CDR3: CATRTGRFNTGELFF. The DNA sequence follows: TGTGCCACCAGGACAGGGAGATTTAACACCGGGGAGCTGTTTTTT.